This TCR beta chain was sequenced for a study of read filtering for tumor transcriptome and immune sequencing (dated by TCRdb to 2020 to 2021). At the level of the whole study: The cohort had 17 male and roughly 14 female patients with a mean age of about 70 years, ranging from about 40 to 85. After DNase treatment, whole-transcriptome libraries were prepared using the TruSeq RNA Access Library Prep Kit. TCR-region mapped reads per sample ranged from about 4.05 to 10.27 million with IR-seq versus only about 80 to 1,300 with RNA-seq. As a main aim, a read-filtering strategy for immune repertoire data was addressed, with the specific question being whether clonotypes supported by a single read should be removed. Under revised international staging, about 8 patients fell into R-ISS I, more than 15 into R-ISS II and 6 or 7 into R-ISS III. The study compared TCR repertoires from targeted immune repertoire sequencing and bulk whole-transcriptome sequencing run on the same bone marrow samples.

This clonotype was found many times. This clone's antigen is unknown. No clone much larger than this one lies a single base away; base qualities are absent. Each patient had bone marrow sampled at the time of active disease. Ficoll-Hypaque density gradient centrifugation was used to isolate the bone marrow mononuclear cells. To remove myeloma plasma cells, the cells were labeled with CD138 magnetic microbeads on a MACS separator, and CD138-negative cells were then collected by negative selection. The purity of the isolated cells was checked by flow cytometry with CD138 antibodies on an Attune NxT. TRIzol reagent was used to extract total RNA, and a NanoDrop spectrophotometer was used to quantify the extracted RNA. Paired RNA-seq and IR-seq were performed on each patient's CD138-negative bone marrow sample. Points the paper makes about the study in general: IR-seq captured clonotypes at much higher depth and more reliably than RNA-seq, and smaller IR-seq throughput sufficed to identify most shared clonotypes. When single-read clonotypes were removed, the proportions of shared clonotypes in IR-seq and RNA-seq correlated more strongly. Rather than purified T cells, the sorted CD138-negative fraction was a mixed bone marrow immune population. Single-read clonotypes made up around 82% of clonotypes but roughly 3.5% of total reads in IR-seq, and 70% to 75% of clonotypes and approximately 48% of reads in RNA-seq.

Taken from the germline V gene, the CDR1 and CDR2 loops are SGHNT and YENEEA. V is shortened by 4 bases, J by 1 base, and the region joining them spans 7 bases. Including the terminal cysteine and phenylalanine, the CDR3 comprises 13 residues. Of all the DNA, just the CDR3 is kept, 39 bases in frame from base 1. TCR libraries were built from 400 ng RNA with the Immunoverse kit, using molecular barcoded adaptors covering alpha/delta and beta/gamma chains. The same RNA used for transcriptome sequencing was used for TCR library preparation. Sequencing of TCR libraries was carried out on an Illumina HiSeq 4000 with 2 x 150 cycles. The original methods were these. MiXCR aligned TCR reads to human V, D, J and C references and assembled the aligned reads into CDR3 clonotypes, with quality filtering and error correction included. The tcR package in R was used to analyze clonotype counts and gene usage diversity. For inspection of raw mapping reads, RNA-seq reads were mapped by STAR aligner version 2.5.3a onto GRCh37 of the human genome. IR-seq fastq files were randomly downsampled with Seqtk 1.3 to test the effect of sequencing depth on detected clonotypes. Clones were called with MiXCR by TCRdb after fastp trimmed the public reads at Q25, and only in-frame beta chains were retained. Each CDR3 protein appears once, grouped with its most common genes and DNA. TCRdb, not the authors, supplied the V and J calls. The sample data list some 80,000 distinct CDR3 sequences, and about 12% of these were observed just once. Just under 15% of the sample goes to the ten largest clones.

The clonotype was recovered from a donor aged 40 or older with multiple myeloma. The sample comprised a population of CD138-negative cells sorted from bone marrow. What the cell subset or site label conveys for this sample: bone marrow mononuclear cells depleted of CD138+ plasma/myeloma cells by negative magnetic selection. The receptor chain draws on TRBV11-3 and TRBJ1-1; the D gene cannot be resolved reliably. This receptor carries the CDR3 CASSSRANTEAFF. The DNA is as follows: TGTGCCAGCAGCTCTAGAGCGAACACTGAAGCTTTCTTT. Joined to the reference TRBV11-3 and TRBJ1-1 proteins, this CDR3 gives the full variable domain: EAGVVQSPRYKIIEKKQPVAFWCNPISGHNTLYWYLQNLGQGPELLIRYENEEAVDDSQLPKDRFSAERLKGVDSTLKIQPAELGDSAVYLCASSSRANTEAFFGQGTRLTVV.